This T cell receptor (beta chain) emerged from a study of memory CD4+ T cells and cytomegalovirus serostatus. Across the whole study: Donors were healthy Belgian adults, some 10 CMV seropositive and 24 seronegative.

Findings and limits, study-wide: The CMV-associated TCR signature appears largely within the CD4+ memory repertoire. About 40% of the roughly 150 known CMV-associated TCRbeta sequences appeared in CD4+ memory.

Profiling relied on immunoSEQ multiplex PCR, and the TCRdb table lists in-frame clones only, not all of them. The sample includes some 60,000 clones, over 65% seen only once; the top ten take around 2.7%. This clone has only a few counts. Its antigen remains unidentified. Single viable CD3+CD4+CD8-CD45RO+ cells were sorted as the memory CD4+ T cells. CDR3 length: 14 amino acids. In germline, CDR1 is LGHNA, CDR2 YNFKEQ. The ends were cut back, 0 bases at V and 2 bases at J, with 6 bases in the middle. This chain uses TRBV4-2 with TRBJ2-3; D call uncertain. The sequence came from an adult in good health and CMV-seropositive. The specimen sequenced was memory CD4+ T cells from blood. CDR3 coding DNA: TGTGCCAGCAGCCAAGATGCGAACACAGATACGCAGTATTTT. This codes for CASSQDANTDTQYF.